This T cell receptor (beta chain) was documented in a study of T cells in Graves' hyperthyroidism and ophthalmopathy. For the study at large: It was at initial diagnosis, before any treatment, that peripheral blood was collected. Study-wide results and limits: Researchers found most expanded thyroid clonotypes above 0.001 in blood as well. Ophthalmopathy, as predicted by the model, came a median about six months after the prediction.

This CDR3 contains 14 residues. Germline-derived CDR1 and CDR2 are MGHRA and YSYEKL. Concerning this clonotype: Its cognate antigen is unknown.

Regions amplified from RNA transcripts were the TCR beta CDR3 regions. The HTBI set primed first-round TCR CDR3 RT-PCR. TCRdb reprocessed the multiplex PCR reads via MiXCR and lists one record per CDR3 protein. The sample carries hundreds of thousands of distinct CDR3 sequences, roughly a fifth recorded once. This receptor was obtained from a man aged 50 to 59 with Graves' ophthalmopathy. This chain joins TRBV4-1 and TRBJ1-5; 7 bases agree with TRBD1. Judging by the DNA end, TRBJ2-3 fits better; the J call may be wrong. Sequenced sample: blood. In nucleotides, the CDR3 is TGCGCCAGCAGCCAAGGGCAGGGGGATCAGCCCCAGTATTTT. It codes for CASSQGQGDQPQYF.